The 24 T cell receptor beta chains listed next were all sequenced from one sample in a study of early T cells in non-severe SARS-CoV-2 infection. TCRdb processed the 5' RACE reads anew with MiXCR; each CDR3 protein has one entry. The table includes tens of thousands of distinct CDR3 sequences, about 6.3% detected once. The sample taken for sequencing was whole blood. These receptors were obtained from an adult who was a healthcare worker with PCR-confirmed SARS-CoV-2 infection or an uninfected control (not recorded which).

The rearrangement uses TRBV20-1 and TRBJ2-5; a possible D gene is TRBD1 (5 bases). Trimming removed 0 bases from V and 5 bases from J, with 10 bases in between. Per germline, CDR1 DFQATT and CDR2 SNEGSKA (reference sequence). The CDR3 is 13 residues long. CDR3 DNA sequence: TGCAGTGCTAGAGAAAGACAGCATGAGACCCAGTACTTC. It is translated as CSARERQHETQYF.

This clonotype was seen ten or more times. J is TRBJ2-3 and V is TRBV6-6; D possibly corresponds to TRBD2 (6 bases). Germline assignment: CDR1 MNHNY and CDR2 SVGAGI (reference sequence). V lost 2 bases and J 0 bases, leaving 21 bases between the germline ends. CDR3 length equals 19 residues. CDR3 in DNA: TGTGCCAGCAGTTACGGAAGGGGTACGGGGGTGGAAAGCACAGATACGCAGTATTTT. This translates into CASSYGRGTGVESTDTQYF.

Many counts were recorded for this clonotype. The gene calls are TRBV12-3 or TRBV12-4 and TRBJ1-2, with 7 bases aligning to TRBD1. The J segment lost 2 bases and the V segment lost 3 bases, leaving 9 bases of the junction unmatched. This CDR3 has 16 residues. In DNA form, the CDR3 reads TGTGCCAGCAGTTTCCCACCTCAGGGGGGCAACTATGGCTACACCTTC. Translated: CASSFPPQGGNYGYTF.

This clonotype was observed at least ten times. The rearrangement joins TRBV7-6 to TRBJ2-1; 7 bases line up with TRBD1. The junction had 14 bases not matched to a gene; V was cut back by 6 bases and J by 6 bases. In germline, CDR1 is SGHVS, CDR2 FNYEAQ. The CDR3 covers 16 residues. The CDR3 is CASRPSDRAATNEQFF. In DNA, the CDR3 is TGTGCCAGCAGACCCTCCGACAGGGCTGCCACCAATGAGCAGTTCTTC.

This clonotype came up many times. V is TRBV19 and J is TRBJ2-1, with 9 bases fitting TRBD2. The CDR3 is made up of 16 amino acids. V trimming: 2 bases; J trimming: 3 bases; junction bases outside the gene matches: 5. Germline CDR1 and CDR2: LNHDA and SQIVND (reference sequence). The CDR3 protein is CASSISRLADYNEQFF. For the CDR3, the DNA is TGTGCCAGTAGTATATCCAGACTAGCGGACTACAATGAGCAGTTCTTC.

This clonotype was counted between two and nine times. V and J are TRBV28 and TRBJ2-7, with 7 bases matching TRBD1. The germline V gene encodes CDR1 MDHEN and CDR2 SYDVKM. The CDR3 is 13 amino acids. J gave up 3 bases and V 6 bases, and 5 bases lay outside the gene matches. This chain's CDR3 is CASRRQGHYEQYF. DNA of the CDR3: TGTGCCAGCAGAAGACAGGGACACTACGAGCAGTACTTC.

This clonotype has a count of ten or more. V usage is TRBV7-9 and J usage is TRBJ2-3; no clear D gene. CDR1 and CDR2 from the germline V gene are SEHNR and FQNEAQ (reference sequence). CDR3 length: 13 residues. The V and J ends lost 3 bases and 4 bases respectively, with 8 bases between them. The CDR3 DNA reads as TGTGCCAGCAGCTTGCGACCTCCAGATACGCAGTATTTT. Protein product: CASSLRPPDTQYF.

This clonotype was recorded a few times. The chain employs TRBV9 and TRBJ2-1, with 12 bases lining up with TRBD2. Trimming cost V 4 bases and J 9 bases; bases outside gene matches: 11. Germline CDR1 SGDLS, CDR2 YYNGEE. This CDR3 comprises 16 residues. The CDR3 sequence: CASSPPSGRVMGEQFF. In nucleotides, the CDR3 is TGTGCCAGCAGCCCCCCTAGCGGGAGGGTAATGGGTGAGCAGTTCTTC.

This clonotype was seen a few times. The V and J genes are TRBV7-2 and TRBJ2-7; D tentatively fits TRBD1 or TRBD2 (5 bases each). Trimming took off 7 bases at V and 3 bases at J, with 19 bases between the two ends. Germline V gene data show CDR1 as SGHTA and CDR2 as FQGNSA. CDR3 length: 15 amino acids. In DNA form, the CDR3 reads TGTGCCAGCACCGGGTGGGGCGGAGGAGGCTACGAGCAGTACTTC. Translation: CASTGWGGGGYEQYF. The entire variable domain, with the rest obtained from reference TRBV7-2 and TRBJ2-7, is as follows: GAGVSQSPSNKVTEKGKDVELRCDPISGHTALYWYRQSLGQGLEFLIYFQGNSAPDKSGLPSDRFSAERTGGSVSTLTIQRTQQEDSAVYLCASTGWGGGGYEQYFGPGTRLTVT.

The table lists this clonotype with many counts. The rearrangement joins TRBV11-2 to TRBJ2-5; D not certain. Germline values: CDR1 SGHAT, CDR2 FQNNGV. This CDR3 spans 12 amino acids. Deletions cut 1 base from V and 5 bases from J, with 5 bases between. Written as DNA, the CDR3 is TGTGCCAGCAGCTTAGTCCGGGAGACCCAGTACTTC. Translating it yields CASSLVRETQYF.

This chain uses TRBV7-6 with TRBJ2-1; D ambiguous. Looked up from germline, CDR1 is SGHVS and CDR2 is FNYEAQ. The CDR3 is 13 residues long. Trimming stripped 1 base from V and 10 bases from J, with 11 bases between. CDR3 loop: CASSLERSREQFF. The CDR3 DNA reads as TGTGCCAGCAGCTTAGAGAGGTCGCGCGAGCAGTTCTTC.

The sample holds a few counts of this clonotype. V and J are TRBV19 and TRBJ2-3; 11 bases are a match to TRBD2. The ends lost 4 bases at V and 6 bases at J; junction bases unmatched: 12. The V gene's germline CDR1 is LNHDA and CDR2 SQIVND (reference sequence). The length of the CDR3 is 17 residues. The DNA of the CDR3 is TGTGCCAGTAGTACTGGGACTAGCGGCCCCTGGGCGGATACGCAGTATTTT. Protein product: CASSTGTSGPWADTQYF.

This clonotype was detected only a few times. This chain uses TRBV19 with TRBJ2-4; 13 nucleotides line up with TRBD2. The CDR3 is 19 residues long. Germline CDR1 reads LNHDA; CDR2 reads SQIVND (reference sequence). Trimming cost V 1 base and J 7 bases; bases outside gene matches: 13. CDR3 nucleotide sequence: TGTGCCAGTAGTATAGCGGGGTCGGGACTAGCGGGAAAAAGGAACATTCAGTACTTC. Translated, it gives CASSIAGSGLAGKRNIQYF. Drawing the rest from reference TRBV19 and TRBJ2-4, the complete variable domain is DGGITQSPKYLFRKEGQNVTLSCEQNLNHDAMYWYRQDPGQGLRLIYYSQIVNDFQKGDIAEGYSVSREKKESFPLTVTSAQKNPTAFYLCASSIAGSGLAGKRNIQYFGAGTRLSVL.

This clonotype was detected ten times or more. The chain recombines TRBV19 with TRBJ2-7; tentatively, D is TRBD2 (5 bases). The CDR3 is 14 residues long. V shed 1 base and J shed 3 bases, with 10 bases lying between them. In germline, CDR1 is LNHDA, CDR2 SQIVND (reference sequence). CDR3 sequence (DNA): TGTGCCAGTAGTATAGGAGCGGCAAACTACGAGCAGTACTTC. This sequence encodes CASSIGAANYEQYF.

This clonotype was seen many times. The chain joins TRBV7-2 to TRBJ2-1, with 7 bases that match TRBD1. The length of the CDR3 is 14 residues. V lost 5 bases and J lost 6; bases outside the gene matches: 7. Germline V gene sequence: CDR1 SGHTA, CDR2 FQGNSA. CDR3 sequence: CASSPTGLINEQFF. CDR3 bases: TGTGCCAGCAGCCCGACAGGGTTAATCAATGAGCAGTTCTTC.

This clonotype was picked up many times. This chain links TRBV7-9 with TRBJ2-1, with 14 bases that match TRBD2. Unmatched junction bases numbered 15, after V lost 6 bases and J lost 5 bases. The germline V gene has CDR1 SEHNR and CDR2 FQNEAQ (reference sequence). The CDR3 sequence is 19 residues long. The CDR3 reads CASRRGLAGGRYNDNEQFF. The CDR3 nucleotides read TGTGCCAGCAGACGTGGACTAGCGGGAGGAAGATATAACGACAATGAGCAGTTCTTC. Together with reference TRBV7-9 and TRBJ2-1, the CDR3 gives the full variable domain: DTGVSQNPRHKITKRGQNVTFRCDPISEHNRLYWYRQTLGQGPEFLTYFQNEAQLEKSRLLSDRFSAERPKGSFSTLEIQRTEQGDSAMYLCASRRGLAGGRYNDNEQFFGPGTRLTVL.

Of note for this clonotype: No conserved phenylalanine or tryptophan is present at the end of the CDR3, so a read error is the likely explanation. The CDR3 reads CASSSGPSYEQYC. The CDR3 DNA sequence: TGTGCCAGCAGCTCGGGGCCTTCCTACGAGCAGTACTGC. The chain couples TRBV11-2 to TRBJ2-7; D tentatively fits TRBD1 or TRBD2 (5 bases each). CDR1 SGHAT and CDR2 FQNNGV come from the germline V gene. The CDR3 spans 13 residues. The V gene lost 4 bases and the J gene lost 1 base, with 8 bases spanning the gap.

This clonotype was seen more than once but under ten times. The gene calls are TRBV25-1 and TRBJ1-6; D not certain. The CDR3 extends over 14 amino acids. The V end lost 3 bases, the J end lost 5 bases, and 8 bases lay between the germline ends. The germline V gene has CDR1 MGHDK and CDR2 SYGVNS. This CDR3 reads CASSDSVDNSPLHF. CDR3 bases: TGTGCCAGCAGTGACAGTGTCGATAATTCACCCCTCCACTTT.

This chain uses TRBV28 with TRBJ2-7; D may be TRBD2 (5 bases). Germline V gene data show CDR1 as MDHEN and CDR2 as SYDVKM. This CDR3 has 13 amino acids. The V and J ends lost 8 bases and 2 bases respectively, with 13 bases between them. The DNA for the CDR3 is TGTGCCAGCGGGAGCGCACCGACCTACGAGCAGTACTTC. Amino acid sequence: CASGSAPTYEQYF. Full variable domain (missing parts from reference TRBV28 and TRBJ2-7): DVKVTQSSRYLVKRTGEKVFLECVQDMDHENMFWYRQDPGLGLRLIYFSYDVKMKEKGDIPEGYSVSREKKERFSLILESASTNQTSMYLCASGSAPTYEQYFGPGTRLTVT.

This clonotype has only a few counts. The rearrangement links TRBV12-3 or TRBV12-4 to TRBJ2-7; 9 positions agree with TRBD1. The CDR3 is made up of 14 amino acids. V gave up 6 bases and J gave up 3 bases; unmatched junction bases: 6. The CDR3 sequence is CASSPGQGVYEQYF. In DNA, the CDR3 is TGTGCCAGCAGCCCGGGACAGGGAGTCTACGAGCAGTACTTC.

This clonotype has at least ten counts. The gene calls are TRBV7-2 and TRBJ2-1, with 8 nucleotides matching TRBD2. Germline CDR1 is SGHTA and CDR2 is FQGNSA. CDR3 length equals 17 residues. The V segment lost 4 bases and the J segment 6 bases; nucleotides outside the gene matches: 14. The CDR3 loop reads CASSSIGLAGGFNEQFF. CDR3 sequence (DNA): TGTGCCAGCAGCTCCATTGGGCTGGCGGGAGGATTCAATGAGCAGTTCTTC.

This clonotype appeared a few times. The chain has TRBV11-2 and TRBJ2-5; 7 bases fit TRBD2. The CDR3 loop spans 16 amino acids. The germline V gene has CDR1 SGHAT and CDR2 FQNNGV. The trim removed 2 bases at V and 5 bases at J, leaving 11 bases unmatched. CDR3 sequence: CASSLSPAGYEETQYF. Written as DNA, the CDR3 is TGTGCCAGCAGCTTATCCCCAGCGGGATATGAGGAGACCCAGTACTTC.

V usage is TRBV27 and J usage is TRBJ1-2, with a weak D call TRBD1 (6 bases). CDR3 length equals 15 residues. Germline-derived CDR1 and CDR2 are MNHEY and SMNVEV (reference sequence). The V end lost 5 bases, the J end lost 4 bases, and 17 bases lay between the germline ends. The CDR3 protein is CASSTFAGVGYGYTF. The DNA of the CDR3 is TGTGCCAGCAGTACCTTTGCAGGGGTCGGCTATGGCTACACCTTC.

The chain carries TRBV30 and TRBJ2-1, with D possibly matching TRBD2 (6 bases). The CDR3 has 10 residues. The V gene lost 5 bases and the J gene lost 15 bases, with 14 bases spanning the gap. CDR1 and CDR2 from the germline V gene are GTSNPN and SVGIG (reference sequence). The CDR3 bases are TGTGCCTGGGGTAAGGCGGGGTCGTTCTTC. Amino acid sequence: CAWGKAGSFF. The full variable domain, its missing parts supplied by reference TRBV30 and TRBJ2-1, is SQTIHQWPATLVQPVGSPLSLECTVEGTSNPNLYWYRQAAGRGLQLLFYSVGIGQISSEVPQNLSASRPQDRQFILSSKKLLLSDSGFYLCAWGKAGSFFGPGTRLTVL.